The 32 T cell receptor beta chains below were found in one sample sequenced in a study of CD8+CD57+ T cells in acquired aplastic anemia. Using genomic DNA as the template, TCR beta VDJ and CDR3 profiling was carried out. Using its own MiXCR run on the reads, TCRdb lists one record per CDR3 protein. The sample includes approximately 130,000 distinct CDR3 sequences, 41% of them seen just once. Material: sorted CD4+, CD8+, or CD8+CD57+ T cells (not recorded which) from PBMCs. The receptor set was obtained from a human donor in good health, serving as a control.

This clonotype was seen ten or more times. The chain joins TRBV5-1 to TRBJ1-4; D ambiguous. The CDR3 totals 15 residues. In germline, CDR1 is SGHRS, CDR2 YFSETQ. The V end was cut by 0 bases, the J end by 6 bases, with 12 bases between. CDR3 residues: CASSLGGRRDEKLFF. As DNA, the CDR3 is TGCGCCAGCAGCTTGGGAGGGAGGAGGGATGAAAAACTGTTTTTT.

This clonotype occurred many times. The chain employs TRBV7-2 and TRBJ1-1; no clear D gene. This CDR3 comprises 14 residues. Trimming took off 5 bases at V and 3 bases at J, with 13 bases between the two ends. Per germline, CDR1 SGHTA and CDR2 FQGNSA. Here the CDR3 DNA reads TGTGCCAGCAGCCGATCCGGGTCGCACACTGAAGCTTTCTTT. Its protein is CASSRSGSHTEAFF.

This clonotype has just a few counts. This rearrangement joins TRBV18 to TRBJ1-1; D might be TRBD1 (6 bases). Germline lookup yields CDR1 KGHSH and CDR2 LQKENI. The CDR3 totals 14 residues. Trimming shortened V by 3 bases and J by 1 base, and 9 bases separated the two germline ends. Written as DNA, the CDR3 is TGTGCCAGCTCACCTCAGGGGCGGAACACTGAAGCTTTCTTT. As protein: CASSPQGRNTEAFF.

Many counts were recorded for this clonotype. The V call is TRBV27, the J call TRBJ2-7; D is undetermined. Germline V lookup: CDR1 MNHEY, CDR2 SMNVEV (reference sequence). The CDR3 is 15 residues long. Trimming removed 0 bases from V and 0 bases from J, with 9 bases in between. CDR3 loop: CASSLSYQNSYEQYF. CDR3 sequence (DNA): TGTGCCAGCAGTTTATCATACCAGAACTCCTACGAGCAGTACTTC.

The J gene is TRBJ2-7, the V gene TRBV5-1; D remains ambiguous. Trimming stripped 2 bases from V and 0 bases from J, with 12 bases between. The CDR3 sequence is 15 residues long. The germline CDR1 and CDR2 sequences are SGHRS and YFSETQ. The CDR3 DNA follows: TGCGCCAGCAGCTTCGGCGCCAGGAGCTCCTACGAGCAGTACTTC. It yields the protein CASSFGARSSYEQYF.

The gene calls are TRBV25-1 and TRBJ1-6; the D is unclear. In germline, CDR1 is MGHDK, CDR2 SYGVNS. Trimming took 6 bases from V and 5 from J, leaving 14 bases between them. The CDR3 sequence is 15 residues long. In nucleotides, the CDR3 is TGTGCCAGCAGACAATACTATCCCGATAATTCACCCCTCCACTTT. This gives the protein CASRQYYPDNSPLHF.

Of note for this clonotype: Because it lacks the conserved phenylalanine or tryptophan at the end, this CDR3 is likely a read error. V usage is TRBV2 and J usage is TRBJ1-3; no clear D. Trimming took off 4 bases at V and 0 bases at J, with 7 bases between the two ends. Per germline, CDR1 SNHLY and CDR2 FYNNEI. The CDR3 sequence is 14 residues long. The CDR3 region has the DNA TGTGCCAGCAGTGCTACCGGCTCTGGAAACACCATATATTTG. Translating it yields CASSATGSGNTIYL.

The J gene is TRBJ1-2, the V gene TRBV20-1, with TRBD1 as a possible D gene (5 bases). The V end was cut by 8 bases, the J end by 3 bases, with 13 bases between. CDR3 length: 12 amino acids. CDR1 is DFQATT, CDR2 SNEGSKA, per germline (reference sequence). Here the CDR3 reads CSTPRGDYGYTF. For the CDR3, the DNA is TGCAGTACCCCAAGGGGTGACTATGGCTACACCTTC.

There are many counts of this clonotype. The chain has TRBV2 and TRBJ1-1; possible D gene TRBD1, 5 bases. CDR1 and CDR2 (germline): SNHLY, FYNNEI. With 7 bases removed from V and 6 bases from J, the gap between germline ends came to 15 bases. CDR3 size: 13 residues. The CDR3 bases are TGTGCCAGCACCCTGGCGGGGCTCGCTGAAGCTTTCTTT. Protein product: CASTLAGLAEAFF. Filled out from reference TRBV2 and TRBJ1-1, the complete variable domain reads EPEVTQTPSHQVTQMGQEVILRCVPISNHLYFYWYRQILGQKVEFLVSFYNNEISEKSEIFDDQFSVERPDGSNFTLKIRSTKLEDSAMYFCASTLAGLAEAFFGQGTRLTVV.

This clonotype was recorded many times. The J gene is TRBJ1-1, the V gene TRBV28; D is ambiguous. The CDR3 contains 11 residues. V lost 6 bases, J lost 7 bases, and 9 bases lay in between. Germline lookup yields CDR1 MDHEN and CDR2 SYDVKM. The DNA of the CDR3 is TGTGCCAGCAGCCTTCTCGGTGAAGCTTTCTTT. Encoded protein: CASSLLGEAFF.

This clonotype was seen repeatedly, ten times or more. The CDR3 protein is CASSATSGNTIYF. In DNA, the CDR3 is TGTGCCAGCAGCGCTACCTCTGGAAACACCATATATTTT. This chain uses TRBV9 with TRBJ1-3, with D hard to call. This CDR3 has 13 residues. Germline CDR1 SGDLS, CDR2 YYNGEE. V was trimmed by 3 bases and J by 0 bases, leaving 4 bases between them.

This clonotype was seen ten or more times. V usage is TRBV6-5 and J usage is TRBJ1-1, with a possible D match to TRBD1 (5 bases). Trimming took 6 bases from V and 5 from J, leaving 10 bases between them. The CDR3 runs 12 residues. Germline V CDR1 and CDR2: MNHEY, SVGAGI. CDR3 coding DNA: TGTGCCAGCAGCGACAGCGTTACTGAAGCTTTCTTT. Protein: CASSDSVTEAFF.

This clonotype has ten or more counts. This chain links TRBV11-1 with TRBJ1-1; D ambiguous. This CDR3 has 16 residues. The V gene's germline CDR1 is SGHAT and CDR2 FQDESV (reference sequence). V gave up 1 base and J gave up 5 bases, with 17 bases separating them. This chain's CDR3 is CASSLVVLSRETEAFF. In nucleotides, the CDR3 is TGTGCCAGCAGCTTAGTAGTTTTATCGCGGGAAACTGAAGCTTTCTTT.

This clonotype has a count of ten or more. V gene TRBV20-1 combines with J gene TRBJ1-5; 7 bases agree with TRBD1. V lost 5 bases and J lost 11; bases outside the gene matches: 15. Germline CDR1 DFQATT, CDR2 SNEGSKA (reference sequence). The CDR3 sequence is 14 residues long. The CDR3 is CSAYNTGVKTTQHF. Written as DNA, the CDR3 is TGCAGTGCTTACAACACAGGGGTCAAGACGACCCAGCATTTT.

This clonotype was counted ten times or more. The CDR3 DNA reads TGTGCCAGCAGCTTTAGTACTGAGCAGTTCTTC. Its translation is CASSFSTEQFF. The rearrangement uses TRBV7-6 and TRBJ2-1; no definite D call. This CDR3 spans 11 amino acids. The V end was cut by 3 bases, the J end by 9 bases, with 6 bases between. CDR1 is SGHVS, CDR2 FNYEAQ, per germline.

This clonotype has ten or more counts. The V call is TRBV6-1, the J call TRBJ2-1, with 7 bases that match TRBD1. From germline, CDR1 is MNHNS and CDR2 SASEGT. With 10 bases clipped from V and 6 bases from J, the junction kept 12 bases outside the gene matches. The CDR3 is made up of 14 amino acids. The CDR3 region is CAIAGTAPSNEQFF. Here the CDR3 DNA reads TGTGCCATCGCTGGGACAGCACCATCCAATGAGCAGTTCTTC.

This clonotype was seen more than once but under ten times. The genes are TRBV18 and TRBJ2-5, with 8 bases lining up with TRBD1. Germline V gives CDR1 KGHSH, CDR2 LQKENI. With V trimmed by 3 bases and J by 5 bases, 5 bases remained unmatched. This CDR3 is 14 amino acids long. The CDR3 DNA follows: TGTGCCAGCTCACCCAGGGGGCCGGGGGAGACCCAGTACTTC. It encodes CASSPRGPGETQYF.

The chain links TRBV19 to TRBJ1-5; possible D gene TRBD1, 6 bases. The CDR3 is 15 amino acids. Deletions cut 6 bases from V and 5 bases from J, with 17 bases between. Germline CDR1 and CDR2: LNHDA and SQIVND (reference sequence). The CDR3 bases are TGTGCCAGTAGCACCCCGGACAGCCTAGATCAGCCCCAGCATTTT. Translation: CASSTPDSLDQPQHF.

The gene calls are TRBV7-2 and TRBJ1-6; no reliable D call. Germline loops: CDR1 SGHTA, CDR2 FQGNSA. The CDR3 contains 15 residues. Trimming pared 5 bases from V and 9 bases from J, leaving 17 bases between. DNA for the CDR3: TGTGCCAGCAGCCCTTTGGGTGACATCAGTTCACCCCTCCACTTT. Residues: CASSPLGDISSPLHF.

At least ten counts were recorded for this clonotype. The CDR3 is CASSGYLAGGVSSYNEQFF. As DNA, the CDR3 is TGTGCCAGCAGTGGGTATTTAGCGGGGGGCGTGAGCTCCTACAATGAGCAGTTCTTC. This chain joins TRBV2 and TRBJ2-1; TRBD2 aligns across 10 bases. The trim removed 4 bases at V and 0 bases at J, leaving 12 bases unmatched. Germline V gene data show CDR1 as SNHLY and CDR2 as FYNNEI. There are 19 residues in the CDR3.

Worth noting for this clonotype: With a much larger clone just one base away, this may be a read error. The J gene is TRBJ1-2, the V gene TRBV9; weak D call: TRBD1 (6 bases). This CDR3 spans 14 amino acids. The germline CDR1 and CDR2 sequences are SGDLS and YYNGEE. Between the trimmed V and J ends, which lost 4 bases and 0 bases, there was a span of 10 bases. The CDR3 loop reads CASSNRAPNYGYTF. CDR3 nucleotide sequence: TGTGCCAGCAGCAACAGGGCCCCTAACTATGGCTACACCTTC.

V and J are TRBV9 and TRBJ2-1; 11 nucleotides align to TRBD2. CDR1 is SGDLS and CDR2 is YYNGEE in the germline V gene. This CDR3 spans 15 amino acids. Losses at the gene ends were 2 bases for V and 11 bases for J; bases not matched to a gene: 9. The CDR3 coding sequence is TGTGCCAGCAGCGTCCCGGGACTAGCGGCCTCGAAGCAGTTCTTC. Translation: CASSVPGLAASKQFF.

This clonotype was observed many times. The chain employs TRBV30 and TRBJ1-2; no clear D gene. The CDR3 sequence is 13 residues long. Germline V gene sequence: CDR1 GTSNPN, CDR2 SVGIG (reference sequence). The CDR3, as DNA: TGTGCTGCGTGGCGTAGGGATAACTATGGCTACACCTTC. As protein: CAAWRRDNYGYTF.

At least ten counts were recorded for this clonotype. The V and J genes are TRBV6-1 and TRBJ1-4; possibly TRBD1 for D (6 bases). This CDR3 spans 13 amino acids. Trimming took off 10 bases at V and 3 bases at J, with 12 bases between the two ends. Germline V gene sequence: CDR1 MNHNS, CDR2 SASEGT. In DNA, the CDR3 is TGTGCCATCGAGGACAGCCCTAATGAAAAACTGTTTTTT. This sequence encodes CAIEDSPNEKLFF.

This clonotype appeared many times. The chain links TRBV20-1 to TRBJ2-1, with 12 positions matching TRBD2. Germline V gene sequence: CDR1 DFQATT, CDR2 SNEGSKA (reference sequence). Losses at the gene ends were 3 bases for V and 4 bases for J; bases not matched to a gene: 4. The CDR3 has 15 amino acids. In DNA, the CDR3 is TGCAGTGCTAGGGGTGGGACTAGCGGGTACAATGAGCAGTTCTTC. It encodes CSARGGTSGYNEQFF.

As to this clonotype: One end of the junction does not line up with germline, which may come from a read error. V and J are TRBV12-3 or TRBV12-4 and TRBJ1-4; 9 bases fit TRBD1. The CDR3 has 14 residues. The CDR3 protein is CASSITGGAEKLLF. The CDR3 region has the DNA TGTGCCAGCAGTATAACAGGGGGCGCGGAAAAACTGCTTTTT.

There are many counts of this clonotype. The rearrangement joins TRBV5-4 to TRBJ1-2, with D hard to call. The CDR3 runs 14 residues. V lost 5 bases, J lost 0 bases, and 11 bases lay in between. Germline V gene lookup returns CDR1 SGHNT and CDR2 YYREEE (reference sequence). CDR3 DNA: TGTGCCAGCAGTCAGCCAGGAGCTAACTATGGCTACACCTTC. Translation gives CASSQPGANYGYTF.

This clonotype was detected ten times or more. The chain is built from TRBV2 and TRBJ1-5, with D unresolved. V gave up 1 base and J gave up 5 bases, with 9 bases separating them. The V gene's germline CDR1 is SNHLY and CDR2 FYNNEI. The CDR3 has 14 residues. This chain's CDR3 is CASSEGTVYQPQHF. CDR3 sequence (DNA): TGTGCCAGCAGTGAAGGGACGGTTTATCAGCCCCAGCATTTT. The whole variable domain, filled in from reference TRBV2 and TRBJ1-5, reads EPEVTQTPSHQVTQMGQEVILRCVPISNHLYFYWYRQILGQKVEFLVSFYNNEISEKSEIFDDQFSVERPDGSNFTLKIRSTKLEDSAMYFCASSEGTVYQPQHFGDGTRLSIL.

As to this clonotype: One end of the junction varies from germline; a read error may be responsible. The CDR3, as DNA: TGCGCCGGCAGCTTAGGCGGCAGGGCCTATTCACCCCTCCACTTT. The encoded protein is CAGSLGGRAYSPLHF. This chain links TRBV5-1 with TRBJ1-6; tentatively, D is TRBD1 (5 bases). This CDR3 is 15 amino acids long. Germline V CDR1 and CDR2: SGHRS, YFSETQ.

This clonotype has a handful of counts. This chain links TRBV4-2 with TRBJ2-3; 8 nucleotides align to TRBD2. Germline V gene lookup returns CDR1 LGHNA and CDR2 YNFKEQ. This CDR3 is 19 amino acids long. The ends lost 3 bases at V and 4 bases at J; junction bases unmatched: 18. Here the CDR3 reads CASSQDTRTGGGSADTQYF. As DNA, the CDR3 is TGTGCCAGCAGCCAGGACACCCGAACGGGCGGGGGGAGTGCAGATACGCAGTATTTT.

In this sample, this clonotype turned up many times. The genes are TRBV5-1 and TRBJ1-2, with D unclear. The CDR3 sequence is 13 residues long. Between the trimmed V and J ends, which lost 3 bases and 3 bases, there was a span of 9 bases. Germline V gene sequence: CDR1 SGHRS, CDR2 YFSETQ. The CDR3 coding sequence is TGCGCCAGCAGCTCTCGACGAGACTATGGCTACACCTTC. It codes for CASSSRRDYGYTF.

The J gene is TRBJ2-7, the V gene TRBV24-1; 7 nucleotides agree with TRBD1. Trimming cost V 4 bases and J 6 bases; bases outside gene matches: 11. CDR3 size: 15 residues. Germline V gene data show CDR1 as KGHDR and CDR2 as SFDVKD. The CDR3 coding sequence is TGTGCCACCAGTGACCCTTCCGCGACAGGGTCCGAGCAGTACTTC. Amino acid sequence: CATSDPSATGSEQYF.